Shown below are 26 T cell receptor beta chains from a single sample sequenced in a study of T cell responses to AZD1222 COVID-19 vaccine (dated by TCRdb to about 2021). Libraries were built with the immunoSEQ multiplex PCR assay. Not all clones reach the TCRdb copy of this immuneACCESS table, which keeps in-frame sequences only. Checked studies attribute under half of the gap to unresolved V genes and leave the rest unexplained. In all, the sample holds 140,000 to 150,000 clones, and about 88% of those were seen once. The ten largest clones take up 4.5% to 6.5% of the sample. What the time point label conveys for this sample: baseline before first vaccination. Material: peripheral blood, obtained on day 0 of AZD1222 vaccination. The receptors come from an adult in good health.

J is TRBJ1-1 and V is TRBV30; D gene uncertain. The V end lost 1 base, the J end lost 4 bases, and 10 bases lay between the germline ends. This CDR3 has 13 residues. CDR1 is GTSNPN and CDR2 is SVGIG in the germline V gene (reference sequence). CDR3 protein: CAWSDMGGTEAFF. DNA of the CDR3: TGTGCCTGGAGTGATATGGGCGGCACTGAAGCTTTCTTT. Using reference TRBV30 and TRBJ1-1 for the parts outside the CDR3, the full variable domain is SQTIHQWPATLVQPVGSPLSLECTVEGTSNPNLYWYRQAAGRGLQLLFYSVGIGQISSEVPQNLSASRPQDRQFILSSKKLLLSDSGFYLCAWSDMGGTEAFFGQGTRLTVV.

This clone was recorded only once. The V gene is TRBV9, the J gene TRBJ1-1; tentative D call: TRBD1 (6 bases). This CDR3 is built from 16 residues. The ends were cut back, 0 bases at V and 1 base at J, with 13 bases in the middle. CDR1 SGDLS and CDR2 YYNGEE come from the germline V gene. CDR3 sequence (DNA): TGTGCCAGCAGCGTAGAGGGGGTTAAGGGGAACACTGAAGCTTTCTTT. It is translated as CASSVEGVKGNTEAFF.

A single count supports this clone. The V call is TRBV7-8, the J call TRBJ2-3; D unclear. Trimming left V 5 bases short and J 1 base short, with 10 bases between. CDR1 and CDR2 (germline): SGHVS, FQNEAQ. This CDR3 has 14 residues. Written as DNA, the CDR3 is TGTGCCAGCAGCCCAACGTCAGGCACAGATACGCAGTATTTT. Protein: CASSPTSGTDTQYF.

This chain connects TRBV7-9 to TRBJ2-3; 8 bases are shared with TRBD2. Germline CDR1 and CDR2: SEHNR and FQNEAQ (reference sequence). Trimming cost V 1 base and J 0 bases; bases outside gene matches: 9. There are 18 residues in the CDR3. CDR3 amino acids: CASSLGLTSGASTDTQYF. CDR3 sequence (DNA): TGTGCCAGCAGCTTAGGGTTAACTAGCGGAGCTAGCACAGATACGCAGTATTTT.

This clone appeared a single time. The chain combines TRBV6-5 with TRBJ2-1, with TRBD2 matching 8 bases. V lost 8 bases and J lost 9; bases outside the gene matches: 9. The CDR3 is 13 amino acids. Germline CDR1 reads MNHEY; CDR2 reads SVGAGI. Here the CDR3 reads CASRQRESSEQFF. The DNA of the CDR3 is TGTGCCAGCCGCCAGCGGGAGTCGAGTGAGCAGTTCTTC.

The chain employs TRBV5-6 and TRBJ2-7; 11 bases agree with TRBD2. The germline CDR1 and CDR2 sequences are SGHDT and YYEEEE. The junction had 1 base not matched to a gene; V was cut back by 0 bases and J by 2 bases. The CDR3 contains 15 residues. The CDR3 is CASSLGLAGTYEQYF. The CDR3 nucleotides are TGTGCCAGCAGCTTGGGACTAGCGGGGACCTACGAGCAGTACTTC.

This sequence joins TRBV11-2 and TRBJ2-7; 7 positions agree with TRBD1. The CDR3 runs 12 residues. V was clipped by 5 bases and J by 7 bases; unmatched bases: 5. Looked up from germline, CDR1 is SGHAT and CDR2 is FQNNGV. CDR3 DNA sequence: TGTGCCAGCAGCAAACAGGGGTGGGAGCAGTACTTC. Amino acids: CASSKQGWEQYF.

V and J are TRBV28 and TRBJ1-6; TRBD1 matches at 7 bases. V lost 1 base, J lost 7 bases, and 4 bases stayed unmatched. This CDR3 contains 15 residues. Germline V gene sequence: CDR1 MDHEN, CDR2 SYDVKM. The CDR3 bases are TGTGCCAGCAGTTTATACAGGGGAGGAAATTCACCCCTCCACTTT. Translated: CASSLYRGGNSPLHF.

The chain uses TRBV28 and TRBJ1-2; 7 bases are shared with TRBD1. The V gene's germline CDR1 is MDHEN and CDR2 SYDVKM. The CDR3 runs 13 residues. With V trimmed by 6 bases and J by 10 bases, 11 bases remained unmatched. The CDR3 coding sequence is TGTGCCAGCAGCGAAGCCGGGACAGATCACTACACCTTC. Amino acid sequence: CASSEAGTDHYTF.

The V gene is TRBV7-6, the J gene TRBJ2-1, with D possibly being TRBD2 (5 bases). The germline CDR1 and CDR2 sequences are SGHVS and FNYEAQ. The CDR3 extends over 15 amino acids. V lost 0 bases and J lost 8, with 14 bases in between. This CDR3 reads CASSLAVGGRDEQFF. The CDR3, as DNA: TGTGCCAGCAGCTTAGCGGTCGGAGGTCGTGATGAGCAGTTCTTC.

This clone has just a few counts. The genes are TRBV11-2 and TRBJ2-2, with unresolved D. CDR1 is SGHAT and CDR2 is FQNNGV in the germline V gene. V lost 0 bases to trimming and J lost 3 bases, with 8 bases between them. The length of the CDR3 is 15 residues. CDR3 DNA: TGTGCCAGCAGCTTAGAGTCAGGTCACACCGGGGAGCTGTTTTTT. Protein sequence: CASSLESGHTGELFF.

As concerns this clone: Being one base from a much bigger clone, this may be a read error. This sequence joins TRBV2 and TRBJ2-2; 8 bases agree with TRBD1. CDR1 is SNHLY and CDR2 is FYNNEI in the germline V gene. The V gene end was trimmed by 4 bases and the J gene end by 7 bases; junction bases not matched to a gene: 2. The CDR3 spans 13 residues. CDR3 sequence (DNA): TGTGCCAGCAGTGGACAGGGGCACGGGGAGCTGTTTTTT. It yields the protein CASSGQGHGELFF.

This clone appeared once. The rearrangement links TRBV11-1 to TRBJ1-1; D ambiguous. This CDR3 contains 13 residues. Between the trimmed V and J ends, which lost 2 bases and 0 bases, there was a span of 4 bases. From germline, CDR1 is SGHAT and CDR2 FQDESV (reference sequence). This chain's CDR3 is CASSLNLNTEAFF. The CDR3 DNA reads TGTGCCAGCAGCTTAAACTTGAACACTGAAGCTTTCTTT. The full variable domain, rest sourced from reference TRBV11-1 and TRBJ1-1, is EAEVAQSPRYKITEKSQAVAFWCDPISGHATLYWYRQILGQGPELLVQFQDESVVDDSQLPKDRFSAERLKGVDSTLKIQPAELGDSAMYLCASSLNLNTEAFFGQGTRLTVV.

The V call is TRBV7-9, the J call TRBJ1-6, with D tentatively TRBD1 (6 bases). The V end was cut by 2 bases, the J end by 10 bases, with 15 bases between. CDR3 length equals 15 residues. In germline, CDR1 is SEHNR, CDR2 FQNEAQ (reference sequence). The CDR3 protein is CASSLWSGGRSPLHF. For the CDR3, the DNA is TGTGCCAGCAGCTTATGGTCGGGGGGCAGGTCACCCCTCCACTTT.

The CDR3 protein is CASSLNPIRTRAQHF. CDR3 nucleotides: TGTGCCAGCAGCCTGAACCCTATTAGGACCAGGGCCCAGCATTTT. The chain has TRBV28 and TRBJ1-5; tentatively, D is TRBD1 (5 bases). The CDR3 runs to 15 residues. V was cut by 6 bases and J by 11 bases, with 23 bases left in between. From germline, CDR1 is MDHEN and CDR2 SYDVKM.

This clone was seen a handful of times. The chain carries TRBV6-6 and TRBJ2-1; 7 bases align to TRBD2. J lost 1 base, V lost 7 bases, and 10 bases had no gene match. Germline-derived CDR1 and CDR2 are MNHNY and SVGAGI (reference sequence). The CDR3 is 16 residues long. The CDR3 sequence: CASNLTSPKSYNEQFF. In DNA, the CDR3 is TGTGCCAGCAACCTGACTAGCCCGAAATCCTACAATGAGCAGTTCTTC.

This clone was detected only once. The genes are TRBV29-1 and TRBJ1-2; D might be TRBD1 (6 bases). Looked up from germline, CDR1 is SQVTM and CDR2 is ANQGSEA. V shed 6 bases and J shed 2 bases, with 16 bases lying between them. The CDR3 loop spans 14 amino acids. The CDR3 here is CSVAGDTANYGYTF. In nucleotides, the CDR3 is TGCAGCGTGGCCGGGGACACGGCGAACTATGGCTACACCTTC.

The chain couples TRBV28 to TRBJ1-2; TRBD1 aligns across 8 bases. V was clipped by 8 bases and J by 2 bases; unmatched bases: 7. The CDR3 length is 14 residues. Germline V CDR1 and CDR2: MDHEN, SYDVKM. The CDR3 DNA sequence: TGTGCCAGCTCAGGGGGCGAGCGGAACTATGGCTACACCTTC. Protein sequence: CASSGGERNYGYTF.

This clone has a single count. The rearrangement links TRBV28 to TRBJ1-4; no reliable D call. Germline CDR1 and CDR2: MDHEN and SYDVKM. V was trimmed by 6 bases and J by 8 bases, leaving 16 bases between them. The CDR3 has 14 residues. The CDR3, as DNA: TGTGCCAGCAGGCTACGGGGAGGGAAGGAAAAACTGTTTTTT. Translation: CASRLRGGKEKLFF.

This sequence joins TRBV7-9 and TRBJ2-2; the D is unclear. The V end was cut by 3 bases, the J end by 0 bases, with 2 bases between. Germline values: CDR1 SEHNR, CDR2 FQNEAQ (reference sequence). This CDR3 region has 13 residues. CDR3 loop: CASSLTNTGELFF. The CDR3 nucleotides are TGTGCCAGCAGCTTGACGAACACCGGGGAGCTGTTTTTT.

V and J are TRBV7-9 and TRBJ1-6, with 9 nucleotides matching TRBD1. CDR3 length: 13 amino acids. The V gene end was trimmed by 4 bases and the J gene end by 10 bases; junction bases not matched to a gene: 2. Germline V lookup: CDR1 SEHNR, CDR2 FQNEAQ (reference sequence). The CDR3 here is CASSWDRESPLHF. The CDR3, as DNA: TGTGCCAGCAGCTGGGACAGGGAGTCACCCCTCCACTTT.

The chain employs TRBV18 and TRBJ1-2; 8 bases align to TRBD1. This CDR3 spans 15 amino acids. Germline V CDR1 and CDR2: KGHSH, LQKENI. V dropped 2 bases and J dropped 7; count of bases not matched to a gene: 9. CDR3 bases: TGTGCCAGCTCACCAGGAGCCACAGGGGGTCTTGGCTACACCTTC. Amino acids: CASSPGATGGLGYTF. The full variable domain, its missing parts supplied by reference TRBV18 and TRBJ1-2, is NAGVMQNPRHLVRRRGQEARLRCSPMKGHSHVYWYRQLPEEGLKFMVYLQKENIIDESGMPKERFSAEFPKEGPSILRIQQVVRGDSAAYFCASSPGATGGLGYTFGSGTRLTVV.

The DNA of the CDR3 is TGTGCCAGCAGCGTAGGGACAGGGGTTGGGGGAAATCAGCCCCAGCATTTT. This sequence encodes CASSVGTGVGGNQPQHF. V usage is TRBV9 and J usage is TRBJ1-5, with 9 bases lining up with TRBD1. Trimming at V came to 0 bases and at J to 4 bases, leaving 8 bases not matched to a gene. In germline, CDR1 is SGDLS, CDR2 YYNGEE. This CDR3 is 17 amino acids long.

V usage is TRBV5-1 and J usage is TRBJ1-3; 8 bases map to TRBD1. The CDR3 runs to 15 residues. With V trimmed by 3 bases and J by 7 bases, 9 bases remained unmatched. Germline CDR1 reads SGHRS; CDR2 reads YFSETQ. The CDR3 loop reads CASSYSRQGTNTIYF. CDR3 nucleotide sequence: TGCGCCAGCAGCTACAGTCGACAGGGGACGAACACCATATATTTT.

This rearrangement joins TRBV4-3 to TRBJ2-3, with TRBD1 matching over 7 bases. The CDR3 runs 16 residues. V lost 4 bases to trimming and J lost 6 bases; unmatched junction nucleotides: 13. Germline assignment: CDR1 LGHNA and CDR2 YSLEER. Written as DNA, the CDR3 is TGCGCCAGCAGCCGAGGGACAGTGCGAAGTTCTGATACGCAGTATTTT. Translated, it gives CASSRGTVRSSDTQYF.

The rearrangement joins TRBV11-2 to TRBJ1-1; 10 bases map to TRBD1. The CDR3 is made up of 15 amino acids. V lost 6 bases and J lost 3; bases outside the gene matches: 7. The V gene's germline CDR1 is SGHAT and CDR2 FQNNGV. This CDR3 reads CASSRDRGLYTEAFF. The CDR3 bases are TGTGCCAGCAGTAGAGACAGGGGGCTTTACACTGAAGCTTTCTTT.